Presented here are 18 T cell receptor beta chains from one specimen sequenced in a study of regulatory T cells in long-lasting Graves disease. Libraries of TCR beta came from iRepertoire HTBI primers plus Arm-PCR of CDR3 regions. TCRdb independently ran MiXCR on the multiplex PCR reads; one entry per CDR3 protein. Here the sample spans about 340,000 distinct CDR3 sequences, about 20% being singletons. Stated time point: persistent/refractory GD, antithyroid drugs over 5 years with positive TRAb. PBMC-derived RNA was used for the TCR library. The sequences come from peripheral blood mononuclear cells (PBMCs), collected when the disease was refractory, from a patient treated with antithyroid drugs. Source of these receptors: a female donor with Graves disease.

The table lists this clonotype with a few counts. The gene calls are TRBV6-2 or TRBV6-3 and TRBJ1-1; no reliable D call. The CDR3 totals 13 residues. V was shortened by 3 bases and J by 8 bases, with 13 bases between the two germline ends. Per the germline V gene, CDR1 is MNHEY and CDR2 is SVGEGT. The CDR3 nucleotides read TGTGCCAGCAGTTATTGGGCGGCAGACGAAGCTTTCTTT. As protein: CASSYWAADEAFF.

V is TRBV10-2 and J is TRBJ2-7, with 7 positions matching TRBD1. The J call may be faulty, since TRBJ1-2 better matches the DNA end. The CDR3 is 12 amino acids. CDR1 and CDR2 from the germline V gene are WSHSY and SAAADI. The CDR3 sequence: CASMTGLSGYTF. CDR3 DNA: TGCGCCAGTATGACAGGGCTGTCTGGCTACACCTTC.

In its sample, this clonotype was seen a few times. The chain links TRBV10-3 to TRBJ1-5; D unresolved. V was trimmed by 7 bases and J by 4 bases, leaving 11 bases between them. This CDR3 is 13 amino acids long. From germline, CDR1 is ENHRY and CDR2 SYGVKD. The CDR3 nucleotides read TGTGCCATCACCCCGGGAGGGAATCAGCCCCAGCATTTT. This encodes CAITPGGNQPQHF.

This chain joins TRBV27 and TRBJ1-3; no firm D call. V lost 5 bases and J 3 bases, leaving 17 bases between the germline ends. Germline CDR1 reads MNHEY; CDR2 reads SMNVEV (reference sequence). The CDR3 covers 16 residues. CDR3 amino acids: CASSPRPPGNGNTIYF. The CDR3 DNA reads TGTGCCAGCAGTCCGCGGCCGCCCGGTAATGGAAACACCATATATTTT.

In nucleotides, the CDR3 is TGTGCCAGCAGCTTGCGTGGTGACTACGAGCAGTACTTC. This translates into CASSLRGDYEQYF. V is TRBV7-9 and J is TRBJ2-7; D gene unclear. CDR1 SEHNR and CDR2 FQNEAQ come from the germline V gene (reference sequence). With 3 bases removed from V and 3 bases from J, the gap between germline ends came to 9 bases. The CDR3 totals 13 residues.

This clonotype was seen a few times. The chain joins TRBV20-1 to TRBJ1-4; a weak D match, TRBD1 (5 bases). The CDR3 covers 15 residues. Germline V gene sequence: CDR1 DFQATT, CDR2 SNEGSKA (reference sequence). V was trimmed by 0 bases and J by 4 bases, leaving 12 bases between them. CDR3 nucleotides: TGCAGTGCTAGAGATCCGCGGGGCAGTAATGAAAAACTGTTTTTT. This encodes CSARDPRGSNEKLFF.

This rearrangement joins TRBV6-9 to TRBJ1-1, with unresolved D. V lost 3 bases and J lost 1, with 9 bases in between. The CDR3 consists of 14 residues. Looked up from germline, CDR1 is MNHGY and CDR2 is SVAAGI. CDR3 protein: CASSYWRGNTEAFF. CDR3 DNA: TGTGCCAGCAGTTACTGGCGGGGGAACACTGAAGCTTTCTTT.

CDR3: CASSPLLLNEQFF. The CDR3 DNA follows: TGTGCCAGCTCACCATTGCTCCTGAATGAGCAGTTCTTC. The rearrangement joins TRBV18 to TRBJ2-1; no reliable D call. The length of the CDR3 is 13 residues. V was shortened by 2 bases and J by 7 bases, with 9 bases between the two germline ends. Germline CDR1 is KGHSH and CDR2 is LQKENI.

The table lists this clonotype with a few counts. The chain employs TRBV5-1 and TRBJ2-1, with 7 nucleotides matching TRBD2. With 7 bases clipped from V and 8 bases from J, the junction kept 15 bases outside the gene matches. This CDR3 has 15 amino acids. From germline, CDR1 is SGHRS and CDR2 YFSETQ. The CDR3 DNA is TGCGCCAGCGCTGAAGGCGGGAGTATACTCGATGAGCAGTTCTTC. It encodes CASAEGGSILDEQFF.

This clonotype was found many times. The chain uses TRBV2 and TRBJ1-1; TRBD1 aligns across 9 bases. Per germline, CDR1 SNHLY and CDR2 FYNNEI. The CDR3 runs to 15 residues. V dropped 6 bases and J dropped 1; count of bases not matched to a gene: 6. DNA of the CDR3: TGTGCCAGCAGCAAGGAGGACAGGGGGAACACTGAAGCTTTCTTT. This encodes CASSKEDRGNTEAFF.

The sample holds many counts of this clonotype. For the CDR3, the DNA is TGTGCCAGCAGAACCGGGACAGCCTCCTACGAGCAGTACTTC. Translating it yields CASRTGTASYEQYF. The gene calls are TRBV12-3 or TRBV12-4 and TRBJ2-7; 7 positions agree with TRBD1. The CDR3 covers 14 residues. V lost 6 bases to trimming and J lost 0 bases; unmatched junction nucleotides: 5.

This clonotype was seen a few times. The chain is built from TRBV3-1 and TRBJ2-2; perhaps TRBD1 as D (6 bases). Trimming cost V 6 bases and J 5 bases, with 13 bases left between them. Germline lookup yields CDR1 LGHDT and CDR2 YNNKEL (reference sequence). CDR3 length: 14 residues. CDR3 residues: CASSHRVDTGELFF. The CDR3 DNA sequence: TGTGCCAGCAGTCACAGGGTTGATACCGGGGAGCTGTTTTTT.

Here the CDR3 DNA reads TGCAGTGCTAGGGCGGGAGCGAACACCGGGGAGCTGTTTTTT. Translating gives CSARAGANTGELFF. The chain is built from TRBV20-1 and TRBJ2-2, with TRBD2 identical over 7 bases. Germline V CDR1 and CDR2: DFQATT, SNEGSKA (reference sequence). The CDR3 runs to 14 residues. J gave up 0 bases and V 3 bases, and 1 base lay outside the gene matches.

A few counts support this clonotype. The genes are TRBV7-2 and TRBJ2-7, with a tentative D call TRBD2 (5 bases). The germline gives CDR1 SGHTA, CDR2 FQGNSA. The germline V and J ends were trimmed by 3 bases and 2 bases, with 11 bases remaining between them. This CDR3 contains 14 residues. CDR3 nucleotides: TGTGCCAGCAGCTTTGACTATGGACCCTACGAGCAGTACTTC. Residues: CASSFDYGPYEQYF.

This clonotype was picked up many times. The J gene is TRBJ1-1, the V gene TRBV20-1, with 9 bases identical to TRBD1. The CDR3 has 14 residues. J was trimmed by 1 base and V by 6 bases; bases with no gene match: 6. Germline V gene sequence: CDR1 DFQATT, CDR2 SNEGSKA (reference sequence). CDR3 residues: CSARNRGPNTEAFF. The CDR3 nucleotides are TGCAGTGCGCGAAACAGGGGGCCGAACACTGAAGCTTTCTTT.

This clonotype showed up many times. The chain combines TRBV28 with TRBJ2-7; D gene ambiguous. CDR1 and CDR2 from the germline V gene are MDHEN and SYDVKM. This CDR3 has 14 amino acids. Trimming took off 4 bases at V and 0 bases at J, with 10 bases between the two ends. The CDR3 nucleotides read TGTGCCAGCAGTTACACCACGGGCTCCTACGAGCAGTACTTC. Protein sequence: CASSYTTGSYEQYF.

This clonotype was detected many times. The V gene is TRBV27, the J gene TRBJ2-7; 11 bases agree with TRBD2. From germline, CDR1 is MNHEY and CDR2 SMNVEV (reference sequence). With 4 bases clipped from V and 6 bases from J, the junction kept 5 bases outside the gene matches. The CDR3 spans 14 residues. The CDR3 loop is CASSSGLAGSEQYF. CDR3 coding DNA: TGTGCCAGCAGTTCCGGACTAGCGGGTAGCGAGCAGTACTTC.

This clonotype occurred a few times. The chain employs TRBV7-2 and TRBJ2-5; TRBD1 might be the D (5 bases). The V end was cut by 5 bases, the J end by 2 bases, with 15 bases between. Germline loops: CDR1 SGHTA, CDR2 FQGNSA. The CDR3 length is 15 residues. Here the CDR3 reads CASSPRGGQQETQYF. DNA of the CDR3: TGTGCCAGCAGCCCAAGGGGTGGGCAGCAAGAGACCCAGTACTTC.